This T cell receptor (beta chain) stems from a study of cytomegalovirus exposure and HLA in healthy donors. Overall study context: A prior analysis found 100 million to 140 million unique TCR beta sequences from around 180 million T cells. The study's findings and limits: Later analysis identified a missense DCLRE1C variant that was linked to TCR beta V- and J-gene trimming. Most likely, a cluster of highly shared sequence variants arose as a sequencing artifact.

With 0 bases clipped from V and 15 bases from J, the junction kept 9 bases outside the gene matches. In germline, CDR1 is SGHDT, CDR2 YYEEEE. This CDR3 region has 15 residues. 13 Jbeta primers and 60 Vbeta primers were used for the PCR. Original data processing: A follow-up analysis tallied about 80 million unique TCR beta chains, some 11 million shared. TCRdb's copy holds only in-frame clones and misses some; the assay was immunoSEQ multiplex PCR. V and J calls and clone size follow that table, whereas D and trimming were derived from the DNA. The profile shows roughly 160,000 clones, 75% to 90% of them singletons. Worth noting for this clone: Its antigen is unknown.

The chain joins TRBV5-6 to TRBJ2-1, with 13 bases aligning to TRBD2. The sample taken for sequencing was PBMCs. The clonotype comes from a boy younger than 10 in good health and CMV-seronegative. CDR3 in DNA: TGTGCCAGCAGCTTGGGAACTAGCGGGAGGGGGAGTTGGTTCTTC. This sequence encodes CASSLGTSGRGSWFF.